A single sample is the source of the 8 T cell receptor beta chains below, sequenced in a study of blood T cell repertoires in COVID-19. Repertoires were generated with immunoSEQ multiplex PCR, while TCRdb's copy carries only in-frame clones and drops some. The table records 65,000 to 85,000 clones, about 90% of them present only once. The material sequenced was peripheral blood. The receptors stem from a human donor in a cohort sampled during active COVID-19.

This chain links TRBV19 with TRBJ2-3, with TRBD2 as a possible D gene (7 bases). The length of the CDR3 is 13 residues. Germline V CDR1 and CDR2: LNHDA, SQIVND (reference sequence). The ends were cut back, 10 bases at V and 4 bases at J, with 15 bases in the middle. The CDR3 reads CAIQAGAADTQYF. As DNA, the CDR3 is TGTGCCATCCAGGCGGGGGCGGCAGATACGCAGTATTTT.

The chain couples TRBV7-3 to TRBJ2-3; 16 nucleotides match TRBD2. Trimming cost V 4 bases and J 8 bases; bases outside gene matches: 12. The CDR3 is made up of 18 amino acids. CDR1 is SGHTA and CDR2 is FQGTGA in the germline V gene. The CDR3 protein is CASSSGLAGGPERGTQYF. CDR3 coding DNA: TGTGCCAGCAGCTCGGGACTAGCGGGGGGGCCCGAAAGGGGTACGCAGTATTTT.

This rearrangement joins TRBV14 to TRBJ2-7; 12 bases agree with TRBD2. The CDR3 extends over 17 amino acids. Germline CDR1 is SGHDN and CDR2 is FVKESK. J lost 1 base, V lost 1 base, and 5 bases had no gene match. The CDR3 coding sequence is TGTGCCAGCAGCCAAGGGCCGACTAGCGGGGGATCCTACGAGCAGTACTTC. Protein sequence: CASSQGPTSGGSYEQYF.

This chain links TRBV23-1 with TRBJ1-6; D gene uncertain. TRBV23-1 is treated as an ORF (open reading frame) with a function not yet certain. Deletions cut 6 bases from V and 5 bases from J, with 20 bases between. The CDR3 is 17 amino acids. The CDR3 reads CASSRRKLAFHNSPLHF. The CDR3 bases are TGCGCCAGCAGCCGGAGGAAATTGGCTTTTCATAATTCACCCCTCCACTTT.

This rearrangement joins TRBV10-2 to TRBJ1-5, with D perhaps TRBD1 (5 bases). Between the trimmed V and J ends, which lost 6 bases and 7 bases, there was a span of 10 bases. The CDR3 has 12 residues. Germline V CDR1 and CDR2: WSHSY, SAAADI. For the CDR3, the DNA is TGCGCCAGCAGCCACCAGGGACAGCCCCAGCATTTT. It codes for CASSHQGQPQHF.

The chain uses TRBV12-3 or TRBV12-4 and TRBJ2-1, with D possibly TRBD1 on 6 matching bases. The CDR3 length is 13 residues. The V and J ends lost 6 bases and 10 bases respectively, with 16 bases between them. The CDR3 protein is CASRWTDSREQFF. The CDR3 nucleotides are TGTGCCAGCAGATGGACAGACTCTCGCGAGCAGTTCTTC.

The CDR3, as DNA: TGTGCCAGCAGCATAGGACAGGGCATCCAAGAGACCCAGTACTTC. Translation gives CASSIGQGIQETQYF. V usage is TRBV7-9 and J usage is TRBJ2-5; the match to TRBD1 covers 8 bases. The CDR3 loop spans 15 amino acids. Trimming removed 5 bases from V and 1 base from J; junction bases left unmatched: 6. CDR1 is SEHNR and CDR2 is FQNEAQ in the germline V gene (reference sequence).

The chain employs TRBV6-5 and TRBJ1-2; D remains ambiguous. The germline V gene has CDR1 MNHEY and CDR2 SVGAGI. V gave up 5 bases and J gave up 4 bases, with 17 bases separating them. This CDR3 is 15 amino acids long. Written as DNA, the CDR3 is TGTGCCAGCAGTCTCCCCCCCCACAGCTCCTATGGCTACACCTTC. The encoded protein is CASSLPPHSSYGYTF.